A selection of T cell receptor beta chains follows, all from one sample in a study of CD8+CD57+ T cells in acquired aplastic anemia. One entry per CDR3 protein results from TCRdb running MiXCR on the reads. The data show approximately 200,000 distinct CDR3 sequences, with 50% to 55% seen just once and 16% held by the top ten. Sequencing was done on a sample of sorted CD4+, CD8+, or CD8+CD57+ T cells (not recorded which) from PBMCs. These receptors all stem from a human donor in good health, serving as a control. Each CDR3 is given with its conserved first and last residue. A D gene is named only where the DNA matches it firmly. The listing skips clone size in some rows; elsewhere it reads once, few, many or a size class.

.	TRBJ1-2	.	TRBV10-3	TGTGCCATCAATGGACCACAGGTCTACTCTGGCTACACCTTC	CAINGPQVYSGYTF
many	TRBJ1-6	.	TRBV7-3	TGTGCCAGCAGCTCCGGACGGGAATCACCCCTCCACTTT	CASSSGRESPLHF
.	TRBJ2-1	TRBD2	TRBV20-1	TGCAGTGCTCGGACTAGCGGGGGGTACAATGAGCAGTTCTTC	CSARTSGGYNEQFF
.	TRBJ2-5	.	TRBV2	TGTGCCAGCGGTATAGGGGAGACCCAGTACTTC	CASGIGETQYF
many	TRBJ2-7	.	TRBV5-1	TGCGCCAGCAGCCAGAATGACAGGTACTACGAGCAGTACTTC	CASSQNDRYYEQYF
few	TRBJ2-7	.	TRBV19	TGTGCCAGTAGCCAAACAGGTGGCTACGAGCAGTACTTC	CASSQTGGYEQYF
.	TRBJ2-3	TRBD1	TRBV12-3/TRBV12-4	TGTGCCAGCAGGGGGACAGGGACAGATACGCAGTATTTT	CASRGTGTDTQYF
many	TRBJ1-1	.	TRBV7-8	TGTGCCAGCAGCTTAGGTAGGCAGAACACTGAAGCTTTCTTT	CASSLGRQNTEAFF
many	TRBJ1-2	.	TRBV7-2	TGTGCCAGCAGCTTTTTGACAGCGCCCTATGGCTACACCTTC	CASSFLTAPYGYTF
many	TRBJ2-1	TRBD2	TRBV6-5	TGTGCCAGCAGTTACTTCCCTGGGGAGGGTGGGCAGTTCTTC	CASSYFPGEGGQFF
.	TRBJ2-7	TRBD1	TRBV7-6	TGTGCCAGCAGCGCACGACAGGGTGTCGAGCAGTACTTC	CASSARQGVEQYF
many	TRBJ2-3	TRBD1	TRBV5-1	TGCGCCAGCAGCTTGGGACCCCCCAGGGGGAGAGGTACGCAGTATTTT	CASSLGPPRGRGTQYF
.	TRBJ1-2	.	TRBV19	TGTGCCAGTAACCGCGCGGGGGTCTATGGCTACACCTTC	CASNRAGVYGYTF
.	TRBJ2-7	.	TRBV4-1	TGCGCCAGCAGCGGGCAGGGGAATGACGAGCAGTACTTC	CASSGQGNDEQYF
.	TRBJ1-2	.	TRBV10-3	TGTGCCATCAGTGAGTTGGGCTCCGAGGGCTATGGCTACACCTTC	CAISELGSEGYGYTF
.	TRBJ2-3	TRBD1	TRBV7-8	TGTGCCAGCAGCAAAGGACAGGGGAACACAGATACGCAGTATTTT	CASSKGQGNTDTQYF
.	TRBJ1-2	.	TRBV9	TGTGCCAGCAGCCCCAGAGGGTGGGATCACTATGGCTACACCTTC	CASSPRGWDHYGYTF
many	TRBJ1-2	.	TRBV4-1	TGCGCCAGCAGCCAAGATAGGGGCTGGCGAACCAAGCACGACTATGGCTACACCTTC	CASSQDRGWRTKHDYGYTF
many	TRBJ2-5	.	TRBV5-1	TGCGCCAGCAGCTTGGCCAGGGGAGAGGAGACCCAGTACTTC	CASSLARGEETQYF
.	TRBJ2-7	TRBD1	TRBV25-1	TGTGCCAGCAGTGATCCGACAGGGGTCGAGTACGAGCAGTACTTC	CASSDPTGVEYEQYF
.	TRBJ1-6	.	TRBV5-1	TGCGCCAGCAGCTTGGAGGGGGGTTTAAATTCACCCCTCCACTTT	CASSLEGGLNSPLHF
.	TRBJ2-3	TRBD2	TRBV7-8	TGTGCCAGCAGCTCCGCGTCGGCGGGGGGGGATACGCAGTATTTT	CASSSASAGGDTQYF
.	TRBJ2-7	.	TRBV15	TGTGCCACCAGCAGAGAGCGAGTTTACGAGCAGTACTTC	CATSRERVYEQYF
many	TRBJ1-1	.	TRBV2	TGTGCCAGCAGAACCCGGGCACTGAACACTGAAGCTTTCTTT	CASRTRALNTEAFF
.	TRBJ1-2	.	TRBV2	TGTGCCAGCAGCGCTGACCTACTAGGCTATGGCTACACCTTC	CASSADLLGYGYTF
.	TRBJ1-1	.	TRBV7-2	TGTGCCAGCAGCTTAGGACAGGAAACTACTGAAGCTTTCTTT	CASSLGQETTEAFF
.	TRBJ2-1	TRBD1	TRBV13	TGTGCCGGGACAGACAATGAGCAGTTCTTC	CAGTDNEQFF
.	TRBJ1-1	.	TRBV20-1	TGCAGTGCAGCAGGGGCGGTGAACACTGAAGCTTTCTTT	CSAAGAVNTEAFF
.	TRBJ2-7	TRBD1	TRBV6-5	TGTGCCAGCAGTGGCCGGGACAGGGGTACCTACGAGCAGTACTTC	CASSGRDRGTYEQYF
.	TRBJ1-2	.	TRBV29-1	TGCAGCGTTGAGAAACGTGGGTTGCATGGCTACACCTTC	CSVEKRGLHGYTF